This note documents a single TCR beta chain sequence. CDR1 and CDR2 (germline): MNHEY, SVGAGI. The V end was cut by 7 bases, the J end by 3 bases, with 7 bases between. The CDR3 runs 13 residues. These data come from a study of radiotherapy plus CTLA-4 blockade in lung cancer. Assay used: immunoSEQ multiplex PCR; TCRdb lists only in-frame clones, some missing. The sample has approximately 83,000 clones, around 79% seen once. Sequencing used peripheral blood, obtained from a patient treated with radiotherapy plus ipilimumab. The chain links TRBV6-5 to TRBJ1-6; TRBD1 might be the D (5 bases). The clonotype comes from a human donor with non-small cell lung cancer who had a partial response to radiotherapy plus ipilimumab. Some clones in this sample may be carry-over from other donors' samples. The CDR3 bases are TGTGCCAGCACGACAGACTATAATTCACCCCTCCACTTT. It specifies CASTTDYNSPLHF.